These T cell receptor beta chains were read from a single sample in a study of OX40 agonist ivuxolimab in advanced cancers. The assay was immunoSEQ multiplex PCR, and TCRdb's table has in-frame clones only and misses some. The profile shows about 61,000 clones, over 80% of them singletons. The sample in question was CD4+ or CD8+ T cells sorted from blood, obtained in a trial of the OX40 agonist ivuxolimab. Receptors were obtained from an adult with an advanced solid tumor such as melanoma, head and neck, liver or kidney cancer. Both conserved end residues are part of each CDR3. Each record gives: CDR3 length, J gene, V gene, CDR3 protein.

>18|TRBJ2-4|TRBV4-1
CASSQDGVADIAKNIQYF
>14|TRBJ2-3|TRBV27
CASSPWGGPDTQYF
>16|TRBJ1-4|TRBV5-1
CASSLGFGTEGEKLFF
>14|TRBJ2-7|TRBV5-5
CASSNRDRGDEQYF
>18|TRBJ1-3|TRBV28
CASSHLVIAGLSGNTIYF
>14|TRBJ2-2|TRBV7-3
CASSLTDGHGELFF
>14|TRBJ2-2|TRBV6-1
CASSEGASAGELFF
>12|TRBJ1-3|TRBV6-6
CASSGPAGGIYF
>17|TRBJ1-5|TRBV5-6
CASSWSDPGRGNQPQHF
>12|TRBJ1-1|TRBV9
CASSVSGGEAFF
>13|TRBJ1-2|TRBV28
CASSLDSIYGYTF
>13|TRBJ1-6|TRBV25-1
CASSGTDNSPLHF
>15|TRBJ1-2|TRBV6-5
CASSFSTNQGNGYTF